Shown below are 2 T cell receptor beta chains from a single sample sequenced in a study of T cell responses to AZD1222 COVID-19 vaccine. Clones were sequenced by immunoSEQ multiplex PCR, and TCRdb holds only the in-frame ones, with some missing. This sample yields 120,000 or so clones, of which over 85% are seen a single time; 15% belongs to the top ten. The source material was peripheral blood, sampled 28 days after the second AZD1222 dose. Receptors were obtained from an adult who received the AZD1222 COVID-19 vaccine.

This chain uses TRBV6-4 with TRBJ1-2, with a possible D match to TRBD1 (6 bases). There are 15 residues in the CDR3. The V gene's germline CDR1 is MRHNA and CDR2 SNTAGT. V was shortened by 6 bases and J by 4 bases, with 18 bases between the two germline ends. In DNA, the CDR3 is TGTGCCAGCAGCCCCACCACAGGGATGGGCTATGGCTACACCTTC. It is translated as CASSPTTGMGYGYTF.

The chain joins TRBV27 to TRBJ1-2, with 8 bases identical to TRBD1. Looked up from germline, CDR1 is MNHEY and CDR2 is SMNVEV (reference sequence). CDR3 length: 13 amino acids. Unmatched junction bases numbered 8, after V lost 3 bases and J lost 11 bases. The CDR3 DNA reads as TGTGCCAGCAGTTTCGGCGGACAGGGTGGGTACACCTTC. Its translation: CASSFGGQGGYTF.